Listed below are T cell receptor beta chains from one sample, sequenced in a study of T cell responses to AZD1222 COVID-19 vaccine. Only in-frame clones appear in the TCRdb table, and some are missing; sequencing was by immunoSEQ multiplex PCR. Here the sample spans around 110,000 clones, 80% to 90% being singletons. The source was peripheral blood, collected on day 0 of AZD1222 vaccination. The receptors here all came from an adult in good health. The CDR3 runs from the conserved cysteine through the conserved F or W. Fields, in order: D gene, V gene, clone size, J gene, CDR3 protein, CDR3 DNA. D genes are given only for firm matches. Not every row has a clone size; where given, it reads once, few, many or a size class.

D gene: -; V gene: TRBV11-3; clone size: -; J gene: TRBJ2-2; CDR3 protein: CASSLDLSTGELFF; CDR3 DNA: TGTGCCAGCAGCTTAGATCTTTCCACCGGGGAGCTGTTTTTT
D gene: -; V gene: TRBV7-9; clone size: -; J gene: TRBJ1-6; CDR3 protein: CASSPPGLNNSPLHF; CDR3 DNA: TGTGCCAGCAGCCCGCCCGGACTGAATAATTCACCCCTCCACTTT
D gene: -; V gene: TRBV21-1; clone size: -; J gene: TRBJ1-1; CDR3 protein: CASSRSPGTGMNTEAFF; CDR3 DNA: TGTGCCAGCAGCAGAAGTCCCGGGACAGGGATGAACACTGAAGCTTTCTTT
D gene: -; V gene: TRBV6-5; clone size: -; J gene: TRBJ2-3; CDR3 protein: CASGPFGGSTDTQYF; CDR3 DNA: TGTGCCAGCGGCCCGTTCGGAGGGAGCACAGATACGCAGTATTTT
D gene: -; V gene: TRBV7-3; clone size: -; J gene: TRBJ1-3; CDR3 protein: CASSLTVGDGRNPGNTIYF; CDR3 DNA: TGTGCCAGCAGCTTAACGGTGGGGGACGGAAGGAACCCTGGAAACACCATATATTTT
D gene: -; V gene: TRBV7-3; clone size: -; J gene: TRBJ1-1; CDR3 protein: CASSSGLNTEAFF; CDR3 DNA: TGTGCCAGCAGCTCAGGATTGAACACTGAAGCTTTCTTT
D gene: -; V gene: TRBV7-9; clone size: few; J gene: TRBJ2-7; CDR3 protein: CASSLGKGSYEQYF; CDR3 DNA: TGTGCCAGCAGCTTAGGGAAGGGCTCCTACGAGCAGTACTTC
D gene: -; V gene: TRBV5-1; clone size: -; J gene: TRBJ2-1; CDR3 protein: CASSLSLYNEQFF; CDR3 DNA: TGCGCCAGCAGCTTGTCTCTCTACAATGAGCAGTTCTTC
D gene: TRBD2; V gene: TRBV2; clone size: few; J gene: TRBJ2-2; CDR3 protein: CASSLSTSGSPGELFF; CDR3 DNA: TGTGCCAGCAGTTTATCGACTAGCGGGAGTCCCGGGGAGCTGTTTTTT
D gene: -; V gene: TRBV28; clone size: -; J gene: TRBJ1-1; CDR3 protein: CASSSVRRNTEAFF; CDR3 DNA: TGTGCCAGCAGTAGCGTCAGGAGAAACACTGAAGCTTTCTTT
D gene: -; V gene: TRBV10-3; clone size: -; J gene: TRBJ2-5; CDR3 protein: CAISNQVGTWETQYF; CDR3 DNA: TGTGCCATCAGTAACCAGGTGGGGACATGGGAGACCCAGTACTTC
D gene: TRBD1; V gene: TRBV18; clone size: -; J gene: TRBJ2-2; CDR3 protein: CASSPPPGGDTGELFF; CDR3 DNA: TGTGCCAGCTCACCACCGCCAGGGGGCGACACCGGGGAGCTGTTTTTT
D gene: -; V gene: TRBV6-5; clone size: -; J gene: TRBJ1-1; CDR3 protein: CASRSGRVTEAFF; CDR3 DNA: TGTGCCAGCAGATCTGGGAGGGTCACTGAAGCTTTCTTT
D gene: -; V gene: TRBV5-1; clone size: -; J gene: TRBJ2-1; CDR3 protein: CASSSLGVGGNEQFF; CDR3 DNA: TGCGCCAGCAGCTCTCTAGGAGTAGGTGGCAATGAGCAGTTCTTC
D gene: TRBD2; V gene: TRBV6-2/TRBV6-3; clone size: few; J gene: TRBJ2-1; CDR3 protein: CASSGRDSGRAGEQFF; CDR3 DNA: TGTGCCAGCAGTGGCCGGGATAGCGGGAGGGCCGGTGAGCAGTTCTTC
D gene: -; V gene: TRBV18; clone size: -; J gene: TRBJ2-5; CDR3 protein: CASSNQGETQYF; CDR3 DNA: TGTGCCAGCTCAAACCAAGGAGAGACCCAGTACTTC
D gene: -; V gene: TRBV6-5; clone size: -; J gene: TRBJ1-4; CDR3 protein: CASTLSATNEKLFF; CDR3 DNA: TGTGCCAGCACCCTCTCTGCAACTAATGAAAAACTGTTTTTT
D gene: -; V gene: TRBV19; clone size: -; J gene: TRBJ2-2; CDR3 protein: CASSTTGTRNTGELFF; CDR3 DNA: TGTGCCAGTAGTACGACCGGGACAAGGAACACCGGGGAGCTGTTTTTT
D gene: TRBD2; V gene: TRBV30; clone size: -; J gene: TRBJ2-1; CDR3 protein: CASRLAGAHEQFF; CDR3 DNA: TGTGCCTCACGACTAGCGGGAGCTCATGAGCAGTTCTTC
D gene: -; V gene: TRBV7-6; clone size: -; J gene: TRBJ2-3; CDR3 protein: CASSLTGGPGTQYF; CDR3 DNA: TGTGCCAGCAGCTTAACGGGGGGCCCGGGTACGCAGTATTTT
D gene: -; V gene: TRBV7-9; clone size: -; J gene: TRBJ1-3; CDR3 protein: CASRPRGEGTLGNTIYF; CDR3 DNA: TGTGCCAGCAGACCTCGTGGGGAAGGTACGCTTGGAAACACCATATATTTT
D gene: -; V gene: TRBV6-2/TRBV6-3; clone size: -; J gene: TRBJ1-1; CDR3 protein: CASSYPRSGSEAFF; CDR3 DNA: TGTGCCAGCAGTTACCCACGTTCAGGGTCAGAAGCTTTCTTT
D gene: -; V gene: TRBV7-9; clone size: few; J gene: TRBJ2-2; CDR3 protein: CASRQEPAGELFF; CDR3 DNA: TGTGCCAGCAGACAGGAGCCGGCCGGGGAGCTGTTTTTT
D gene: TRBD1; V gene: TRBV18; clone size: -; J gene: TRBJ2-7; CDR3 protein: CASSPRTGVRTYEQYF; CDR3 DNA: TGTGCCAGCTCACCACGGACAGGAGTTCGCACCTACGAGCAGTACTTC
D gene: TRBD2; V gene: TRBV6-4; clone size: -; J gene: TRBJ2-1; CDR3 protein: CASSPNHPREGLINEQFF; CDR3 DNA: TGTGCCAGCAGTCCTAATCACCCCCGGGAGGGGCTTATCAATGAGCAGTTCTTC
D gene: -; V gene: TRBV30; clone size: -; J gene: TRBJ2-5; CDR3 protein: CAWSARGSSKETQYF; CDR3 DNA: TGTGCCTGGAGCGCCAGGGGCAGCAGTAAAGAGACCCAGTACTTC
D gene: TRBD2; V gene: TRBV19; clone size: -; J gene: TRBJ2-5; CDR3 protein: CASSTGLAVQRGETQYF; CDR3 DNA: TGTGCCAGTAGTACGGGACTAGCGGTACAAAGGGGGGAGACCCAGTACTTC
D gene: TRBD1; V gene: TRBV5-1; clone size: -; J gene: TRBJ1-2; CDR3 protein: CASSLGQGIEDGYTF; CDR3 DNA: TGCGCCAGCAGCTTGGGACAGGGGATCGAGGATGGCTACACCTTC
D gene: -; V gene: TRBV29-1; clone size: once; J gene: TRBJ2-3; CDR3 protein: CSAPGTQYF; CDR3 DNA: TGCAGCGCACCTGGCACGCAGTATTTT
D gene: TRBD1; V gene: TRBV5-1; clone size: -; J gene: TRBJ1-4; CDR3 protein: CASSRTWGTANEKLFF; CDR3 DNA: TGCGCCAGCAGCCGCACGTGGGGGACAGCTAATGAAAAACTGTTTTTT
D gene: -; V gene: TRBV11-2; clone size: -; J gene: TRBJ2-1; CDR3 protein: CASSLELQTYNEQFF; CDR3 DNA: TGTGCCAGCAGCTTAGAGCTGCAAACCTACAATGAGCAGTTCTTC
D gene: TRBD1; V gene: TRBV7-6; clone size: once; J gene: TRBJ2-2; CDR3 protein: CASSPQGATVSGELFF; CDR3 DNA: TGTGCCAGCAGCCCACAGGGGGCAACTGTATCCGGGGAGCTGTTTTTT
D gene: -; V gene: TRBV5-5; clone size: -; J gene: TRBJ1-5; CDR3 protein: CASSLGRFSNQPQHF; CDR3 DNA: TGTGCCAGCAGCTTGGGGAGGTTCAGCAATCAGCCCCAGCATTTT
D gene: TRBD1; V gene: TRBV6-2/TRBV6-3; clone size: -; J gene: TRBJ2-5; CDR3 protein: CASSQMDRGHRETQYF; CDR3 DNA: TGTGCCAGCAGTCAGATGGACAGGGGGCACAGGGAGACCCAGTACTTC
D gene: TRBD1; V gene: TRBV6-5; clone size: once; J gene: TRBJ1-1; CDR3 protein: CASNQGGEAFF; CDR3 DNA: TGTGCCAGCAATCAGGGGGGTGAAGCTTTCTTT
D gene: -; V gene: TRBV6-5; clone size: -; J gene: TRBJ1-1; CDR3 protein: CASRYQGSTEAFF; CDR3 DNA: TGTGCCAGCAGGTACCAGGGAAGTACTGAAGCTTTCTTT
D gene: TRBD2; V gene: TRBV9; clone size: -; J gene: TRBJ2-5; CDR3 protein: CASSVGLAGEETQYF; CDR3 DNA: TGTGCCAGCAGCGTAGGACTAGCGGGAGAAGAGACCCAGTACTTC
D gene: TRBD1; V gene: TRBV30; clone size: -; J gene: TRBJ1-4; CDR3 protein: CAWTTGVGEKLFF; CDR3 DNA: TGTGCCTGGACCACAGGGGTTGGTGAAAAACTGTTTTTT
D gene: -; V gene: TRBV5-1; clone size: -; J gene: TRBJ2-3; CDR3 protein: CASSLAGTRENTQYF; CDR3 DNA: TGCGCCAGCAGCTTGGCCGGGACCCGGGAAAATACGCAGTATTTT
D gene: -; V gene: TRBV5-5; clone size: -; J gene: TRBJ2-6; CDR3 protein: CASSLVGGPGANVLTF; CDR3 DNA: TGTGCCAGCAGCTTGGTCGGGGGGCCAGGGGCCAACGTCCTGACTTTC
D gene: -; V gene: TRBV18; clone size: once; J gene: TRBJ1-2; CDR3 protein: CASSPRRKDGYTF; CDR3 DNA: TGTGCCAGCTCACCAAGGAGAAAGGATGGCTACACCTTC
D gene: TRBD2; V gene: TRBV2; clone size: -; J gene: TRBJ2-5; CDR3 protein: CASDSSGSQGTQYF; CDR3 DNA: TGTGCCAGCGACTCGAGCGGGAGTCAGGGGACCCAGTACTTC
D gene: -; V gene: TRBV3-1/TRBV3-2; clone size: -; J gene: TRBJ1-2; CDR3 protein: CASSPAIGRAGGYTF; CDR3 DNA: TGTGCCAGCAGCCCTGCAATTGGCAGGGCAGGTGGCTACACCTTC
D gene: TRBD2; V gene: TRBV6-2/TRBV6-3; clone size: -; J gene: TRBJ2-3; CDR3 protein: CASSYRRGLAITDTQYF; CDR3 DNA: TGTGCCAGCAGTTACCGCCGCGGACTAGCGATCACAGATACGCAGTATTTT
D gene: TRBD2; V gene: TRBV5-5; clone size: -; J gene: TRBJ2-7; CDR3 protein: CASSLGIAGGSSYEQYF; CDR3 DNA: TGTGCCAGCAGCTTGGGAATAGCGGGGGGGAGCTCCTACGAGCAGTACTTC
D gene: TRBD1; V gene: TRBV9; clone size: -; J gene: TRBJ2-7; CDR3 protein: CASSVEGDSYEQYF; CDR3 DNA: TGTGCCAGCAGCGTAGAGGGGGACAGCTACGAGCAGTACTTC